This T cell receptor (beta chain) originates from a study of early T cells in non-severe SARS-CoV-2 infection. Study-level background: Sequencing targeted bulk RNA from unsorted whole blood, leaving chains unpaired.

Each CDR3 protein is one row after TCRdb ran MiXCR on the 5' RACE reads. The table shows roughly 99,000 distinct CDR3 sequences, with approximately 12% occurring only once. From germline, CDR1 is SGHDN and CDR2 FVKESK. The CDR3 is made up of 14 amino acids. J was trimmed by 4 bases and V by 7 bases; bases with no gene match: 6. Ten or more counts support this clonotype. The J gene is TRBJ2-2, the V gene TRBV14; TRBD1 matches at 7 bases. The material sequenced was whole blood, taken at baseline. The receptor comes from an adult who was a healthcare worker with PCR-confirmed SARS-CoV-2 infection or an uninfected control (not recorded which). CDR3 protein: CASTRQGRTGELFF. Written as DNA, the CDR3 is TGTGCCAGCACCCGACAGGGACGCACCGGGGAGCTGTTTTTT.